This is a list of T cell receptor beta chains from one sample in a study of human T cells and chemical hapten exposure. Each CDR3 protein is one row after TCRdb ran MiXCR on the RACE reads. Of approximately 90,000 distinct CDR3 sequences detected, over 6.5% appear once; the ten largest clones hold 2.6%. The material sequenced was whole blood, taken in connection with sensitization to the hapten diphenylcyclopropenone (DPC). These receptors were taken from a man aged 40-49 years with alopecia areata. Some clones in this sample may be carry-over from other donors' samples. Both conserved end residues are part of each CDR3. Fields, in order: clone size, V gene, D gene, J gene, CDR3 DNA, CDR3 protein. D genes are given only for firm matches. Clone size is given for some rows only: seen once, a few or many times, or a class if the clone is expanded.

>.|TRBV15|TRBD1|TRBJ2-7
TGTGCCACCAGCATAGACAGGGGCTATTACTACGAGCAGTACTTC
CATSIDRGYYYEQYF
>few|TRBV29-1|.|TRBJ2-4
TGCAGCGTTGAAAGGGTTATAGCCAAAAACATTCAGTACTTC
CSVERVIAKNIQYF
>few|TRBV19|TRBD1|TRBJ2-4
TGTGCCAGTAAGGACAGGGGAGACATTCAGTACTTC
CASKDRGDIQYF
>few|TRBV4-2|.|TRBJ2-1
TGTGCCAGCAGCAGGCCTTATCAGTTCTTC
CASSRPYQFF
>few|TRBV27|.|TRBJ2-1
TGTGCCAGCAGTTTTGGGGGAGCATCCTACAATGAGCAGTTCTTC
CASSFGGASYNEQFF
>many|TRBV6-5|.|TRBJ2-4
TGTGCCAGCAGTTCCACTCGACGCATTCAGTACTTC
CASSSTRRIQYF
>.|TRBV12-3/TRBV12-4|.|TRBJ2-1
TGTGCCAGCAGACCACTAGTAGGTAATGAGCAGTTCTTC
CASRPLVGNEQFF
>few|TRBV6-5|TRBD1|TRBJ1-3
TGTGCCAGCAGAACGGGACAGGGATTCGGAAACACCATATATTTT
CASRTGQGFGNTIYF
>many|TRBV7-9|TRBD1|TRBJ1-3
TGTGCCAGCAGCGTACGACAGGGCCCTGAAAACACCATATATTTT
CASSVRQGPENTIYF
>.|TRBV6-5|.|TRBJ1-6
TGTGCCAGTTCCATCCGGAATAATTCACCCCTCCACTTT
CASSIRNNSPLHF
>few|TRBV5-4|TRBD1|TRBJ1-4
TGTGCCAGCACCCTAGACAGGGCGAATGAAAAACTGTTTTTT
CASTLDRANEKLFF
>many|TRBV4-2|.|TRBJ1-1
TGTGCCAGCAGCCAAGAGATGAACACTGAAGCTTTCTTT
CASSQEMNTEAFF
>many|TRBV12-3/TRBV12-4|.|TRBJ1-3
TGTGCCAGCAGTTTAAGTTCAAACTCTGGAAACACCATATATTTT
CASSLSSNSGNTIYF
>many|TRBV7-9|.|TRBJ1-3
TGTGCCAGTAGAGAATCGAGAAGCGCTGGAAACACCATATATTTT
CASRESRSAGNTIYF
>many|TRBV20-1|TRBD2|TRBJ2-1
TGCAGTGCTAGTCAAAGCGGGAACAATGAGCAGTTCTTC
CSASQSGNNEQFF
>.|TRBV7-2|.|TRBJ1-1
TGTGCCAGCAGACCCGCTTTGAAGGGAACTGAAGCTTTCTTT
CASRPALKGTEAFF